This T cell receptor beta chain emerged from a study of T cells in localized non-small cell lung cancer. The protocol was immunoSEQ multiplex PCR, while the TCRdb copy is restricted to in-frame clones and leaves out a portion. The sample comprises about 21,000 clones, around 90% of which are singletons, and less than 8.5% rests with the top ten. The study's findings and limits: Patients showing higher blood T cell density tended to see longer overall survival. Clonality of T cells reached its maximum in uninvolved adjacent lung, surpassing tumor. Because sequencing included only one region (of the tumor), heterogeneity remains possible.

With respect to this clone: Its antigen remains unknown.

The TCR comes from a male donor older than 55 with stage I squamous cell lung carcinoma. Sequencing used peripheral blood, obtained before any cancer treatment.

In DNA, the CDR3 is TGCGCCAGCGCCTTGGCTGGCACAGATACGCAGTATTTT. Translating it yields CASALAGTDTQYF. The rearrangement links TRBV10-2 to TRBJ2-3; D remains unclear. CDR1 is WSHSY, CDR2 SAAADI, per germline. The V end lost 8 bases, the J end lost 1 base, and 10 bases lay between the germline ends. This CDR3 comprises 13 residues.